This T cell receptor beta chain appears in the sequencing data of a study of blood T cells in healthy people across ages. Worth noting for this clonotype: The antigen is not known.

Germline CDR1 DFQATT, CDR2 SNEGSKA (reference sequence). This CDR3 spans 13 amino acids. The V gene lost 6 bases and the J gene lost 7 bases, with 16 bases spanning the gap. Aged about 6 to 90, donors were systemically healthy Caucasians from Russia. A J-beta primer mix and a sample-barcoded 5' primer were used in a second PCR of roughly 6 to 11 cycles. In TCRdb, the 5' RACE reads were re-called with MiXCR into one record per CDR3 protein. Counted here are about 900,000 distinct CDR3 sequences, less than 80% occurring once; the ten biggest clones make up roughly a quarter. Whole-study findings and limits: With naive T cell percentage, TCR beta diversity showed a strong correlation. A conclusive naive versus antigen-experienced comparison was prevented by the unsorted PBMCs.

This TCR was recovered from a man aged 30 to 45 in good health. V usage is TRBV20-1 and J usage is TRBJ1-5; TRBD1 might be the D (6 bases). Specimen: blood. CDR3 residues: CSARRGARQPQHF. The CDR3 coding sequence is TGCAGTGCCCGCAGGGGAGCGAGACAGCCCCAGCATTTT.